This TCR beta chain originates from a study of CD8 T cells in ankylosing spondylitis. Study-wide points: Several highly homologous variants made up a TCR beta motif, and this motif appeared characteristic of ankylosing spondylitis blood. It was reported that disease-linked clones were significantly enriched in matched ankylosing spondylitis synovial fluid. The authors found the disease-linked clones to be CD8+ and relatively rare in peripheral blood.

Germline V gene lookup returns CDR1 LGHDT and CDR2 YNNKEL (reference sequence). V lost 11 bases and J lost 3, with 28 bases in between. The CDR3 runs 17 residues. Remarks on this clonotype: Its antigen is currently unknown.

Making use of molecular barcodes, quantitative 5'-RACE generated TCR beta libraries. TCRdb re-analysed the 5' RACE reads in MiXCR, keeping a single row per CDR3 protein. The sample carries 200,000 to 250,000 distinct CDR3 sequences, approximately 10% recorded once. The chain carries TRBV3-1 and TRBJ1-1; TRBD1 is a possible D gene (6 bases). The sample taken for sequencing was blood, either unsorted or a sorted T cell fraction (not recorded which). The sequence came from a male donor with ankylosing spondylitis or in good health (not recorded which). The CDR3 loop reads CASTRGAGVSVDTEAFF. The CDR3, as DNA: TGTGCCTCCACCCGGGGGGCAGGCGTCTCGGTGGACACTGAAGCTTTCTTT.